A selection of T cell receptor beta chains follows, all from one sample in a study of blood T cell repertoires in COVID-19. Clones were read by immunoSEQ multiplex PCR, and TCRdb kept only the in-frame ones, dropping some. The data contain about 210,000 clones, about 83% of them singletons. Material for sequencing was peripheral blood. These receptors were collected from a woman between 50 and 59 years old with active or convalescent COVID-19. Each CDR3 is given with its conserved first and last residue. The order of the fields is D gene, V gene, clone size, CDR3 length, J gene, CDR3 DNA, CDR3 protein. The D gene is left open where the match is weak. The size of a clone is reported for some rows only, either as once, few or many, or as a class for expanded clones.

D gene: -; V gene: TRBV9; clone size: -; CDR3 length: 15; J gene: TRBJ1-1; CDR3 DNA: TGTGCCAGCAGCGTAGCACAGGGAGGGAGGACTGAAGCTTTCTTT; CDR3 protein: CASSVAQGGRTEAFF
D gene: TRBD2; V gene: TRBV7-6; clone size: -; CDR3 length: 17; J gene: TRBJ2-5; CDR3 DNA: TGTGCCAGCAGCTACGGGAGGCTGTGGCCGTTCCAAGAGACCCAGTACTTC; CDR3 protein: CASSYGRLWPFQETQYF
D gene: -; V gene: TRBV2; clone size: few; CDR3 length: 14; J gene: TRBJ1-2; CDR3 DNA: TGTGCCAGCAGGCGGGCCTACGAAAACTATGGCTACACCTTC; CDR3 protein: CASRRAYENYGYTF
D gene: -; V gene: TRBV6-6; clone size: once; CDR3 length: 14; J gene: TRBJ2-1; CDR3 DNA: TGTGCCAGCAGTTATTACAGGGAGGGCAATGAGCAGTTCTTC; CDR3 protein: CASSYYREGNEQFF
D gene: -; V gene: TRBV5-1; clone size: -; CDR3 length: 16; J gene: TRBJ1-6; CDR3 DNA: TGCGCCAGCAGCTTGGCCCTATCGGGGGATAATTCACCCCTCCACTTT; CDR3 protein: CASSLALSGDNSPLHF
D gene: TRBD1; V gene: TRBV15; clone size: -; CDR3 length: 14; J gene: TRBJ2-5; CDR3 DNA: TGTGCCACCAGCATGACAGGGGAGGCAGAGACCCAGTACTTC; CDR3 protein: CATSMTGEAETQYF
D gene: TRBD1; V gene: TRBV5-6; clone size: -; CDR3 length: 14; J gene: TRBJ2-5; CDR3 DNA: TGTGCCAGCACCACACCGACAGGGCCGGAGACCCAGTACTTC; CDR3 protein: CASTTPTGPETQYF
D gene: -; V gene: TRBV5-1; clone size: -; CDR3 length: 16; J gene: TRBJ1-2; CDR3 DNA: TGCGCCAGCAGCTTGGATATCGCAGGAACTAACTATGGCTACACCTTC; CDR3 protein: CASSLDIAGTNYGYTF
D gene: -; V gene: TRBV5-1; clone size: -; CDR3 length: 15; J gene: TRBJ2-3; CDR3 DNA: TGCGCCAGCAGCCCGGACAGAACTAGCACAGATACGCAGTATTTT; CDR3 protein: CASSPDRTSTDTQYF
D gene: -; V gene: TRBV30; clone size: few; CDR3 length: 14; J gene: TRBJ1-1; CDR3 DNA: TGTGCCTGGACCCAAGACAGGTCCTCCACTGAAGCTTTCTTT; CDR3 protein: CAWTQDRSSTEAFF
D gene: -; V gene: TRBV27; clone size: -; CDR3 length: 17; J gene: TRBJ2-1; CDR3 DNA: TGTGCCAGCAGCCCGGCAATAGCGGTCTCCTCCTACAATGAGCAGTTCTTC; CDR3 protein: CASSPAIAVSSYNEQFF
D gene: TRBD1; V gene: TRBV28; clone size: -; CDR3 length: 14; J gene: TRBJ2-3; CDR3 DNA: TGTGCCAGCTGGGACAGAACGAACACAGATACGCAGTATTTT; CDR3 protein: CASWDRTNTDTQYF
D gene: TRBD1; V gene: TRBV3-1/TRBV3-2; clone size: -; CDR3 length: 15; J gene: TRBJ1-6; CDR3 DNA: TGTGCCAGCAGCCTGGGGACAGGGGGCCCCTCACCCCTCCACTTT; CDR3 protein: CASSLGTGGPSPLHF
D gene: TRBD1; V gene: TRBV6-5; clone size: -; CDR3 length: 14; J gene: TRBJ1-1; CDR3 DNA: TGTGCCAGCAGGACAGGGGGCACGAACACTGAAGCTTTCTTT; CDR3 protein: CASRTGGTNTEAFF
D gene: -; V gene: TRBV7-8; clone size: many; CDR3 length: 17; J gene: TRBJ1-5; CDR3 DNA: TGTGCCAGCAGCCAACAAAGCTACAGGGAGAAAGGCCAGCCCCAGCATTTT; CDR3 protein: CASSQQSYREKGQPQHF
D gene: TRBD1; V gene: TRBV10-1; clone size: -; CDR3 length: 15; J gene: TRBJ1-6; CDR3 DNA: TGCGCCAGCTCTGAGGGGGGACAGGGTCGTTCACCCCTCCACTTT; CDR3 protein: CASSEGGQGRSPLHF
D gene: TRBD1; V gene: TRBV11-2; clone size: -; CDR3 length: 16; J gene: TRBJ2-2; CDR3 DNA: TGTGCCAGCAGCCGTAGGACAGGGAGTAGGGGCGGGGAGCTGTTTTTT; CDR3 protein: CASSRRTGSRGGELFF
D gene: -; V gene: TRBV28; clone size: -; CDR3 length: 15; J gene: TRBJ1-3; CDR3 DNA: TGTGCCAGCACCTTATTACATGGCTCTGGAAACACCATATATTTT; CDR3 protein: CASTLLHGSGNTIYF
D gene: TRBD1; V gene: TRBV4-1; clone size: once; CDR3 length: 13; J gene: TRBJ2-7; CDR3 DNA: TGCGCCAGCAGCCTGGACAGGGGGCGCGGGCAGTACTTC; CDR3 protein: CASSLDRGRGQYF
D gene: -; V gene: TRBV6-6; clone size: once; CDR3 length: 14; J gene: TRBJ2-7; CDR3 DNA: TGTGCCAGCAGGCAGGTGGCAGCACCCTACGAGCAGTACTTC; CDR3 protein: CASRQVAAPYEQYF
D gene: -; V gene: TRBV18; clone size: -; CDR3 length: 19; J gene: TRBJ1-3; CDR3 DNA: TGTGCCAGCTCACCACCGACTAGCCCCGGTCCCCCCTCTGGAAACACCATATATTTT; CDR3 protein: CASSPPTSPGPPSGNTIYF